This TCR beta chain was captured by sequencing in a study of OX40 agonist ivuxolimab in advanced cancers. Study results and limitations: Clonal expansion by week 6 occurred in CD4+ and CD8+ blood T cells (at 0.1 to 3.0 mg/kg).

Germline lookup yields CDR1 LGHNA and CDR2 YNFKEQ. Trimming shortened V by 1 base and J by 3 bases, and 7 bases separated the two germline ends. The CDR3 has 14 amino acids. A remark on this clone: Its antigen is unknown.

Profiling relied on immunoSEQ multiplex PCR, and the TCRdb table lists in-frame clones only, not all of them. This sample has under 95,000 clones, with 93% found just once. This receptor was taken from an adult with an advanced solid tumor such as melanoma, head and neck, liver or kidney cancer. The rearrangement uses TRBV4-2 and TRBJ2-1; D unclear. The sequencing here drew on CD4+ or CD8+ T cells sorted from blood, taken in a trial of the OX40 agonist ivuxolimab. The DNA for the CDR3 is TGTGCCAGCAGCCAAGTCGACTTCTACAATGAGCAGTTCTTC. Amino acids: CASSQVDFYNEQFF.